Listed here are 9 T cell receptor beta chains from one sample, sequenced in a study of cytomegalovirus exposure and HLA in healthy donors. The PCR used 60 Vbeta and 13 Jbeta primers. Only in-frame clones appear in the TCRdb table, and some are missing; sequencing was by immunoSEQ multiplex PCR. Of roughly 150,000 clones in the sample, around four fifths were seen once. The sequencing input was PBMCs. The receptor set was obtained from a male donor in good health and CMV-seronegative.

In the case of this clone: Other DNA sequences in this specimen translate into the identical CDR3. The gene calls are TRBV4-3 and TRBJ1-5; D may be TRBD1 (5 bases). With 0 bases removed from V and 6 bases from J, the gap between germline ends came to 9 bases. Germline V gives CDR1 LGHNA, CDR2 YSLEER. This CDR3 has 14 amino acids. The CDR3 region is CASSQEEGRQPQHF. CDR3 sequence (DNA): TGCGCCAGCAGCCAAGAGGAGGGGCGTCAGCCCCAGCATTTT.

The chain recombines TRBV28 with TRBJ2-7; TRBD2 agrees at 7 bases. There are 13 residues in the CDR3. The V and J ends lost 7 bases and 3 bases, in that order; junction bases with no gene match: 6. Germline V CDR1 and CDR2: MDHEN, SYDVKM. The CDR3 DNA follows: TGTGCCAGCATTAGTGGCGGGGGCTACGAGCAGTACTTC. Translation: CASISGGGYEQYF.

V usage is TRBV7-2 and J usage is TRBJ2-5, with D tentatively TRBD2 (6 bases). Germline loops: CDR1 SGHTA, CDR2 FQGNSA. CDR3 size: 15 residues. Trimming pared 5 bases from V and 4 bases from J, leaving 17 bases between. Here the CDR3 DNA reads TGTGCCAGCAGCCCCTTCGGGACTGCGGGAGAGACCCAGTACTTC. Translated: CASSPFGTAGETQYF.

This sequence joins TRBV7-9 and TRBJ2-5; D possibly corresponds to TRBD1 (6 bases). The last part of the DNA fits TRBJ2-7 better; the J call may be wrong. CDR1 and CDR2 (germline): SEHNR, FQNEAQ (reference sequence). This CDR3 spans 15 amino acids. The CDR3 loop is CASSVTGTSSYEQYF. In DNA form, the CDR3 reads TGTGCCAGCAGCGTCACAGGGACGAGCTCCTACGAGCAGTACTTC.

V and J are TRBV27 and TRBJ2-1; 12 positions match TRBD2. The CDR3 sequence is 15 residues long. CDR1 is MNHEY, CDR2 SMNVEV, per germline (reference sequence). With V trimmed by 4 bases and J by 12 bases, 10 bases remained unmatched. The CDR3 loop is CASSSRTSGNSGQFF. CDR3 sequence (DNA): TGTGCCAGCAGTTCGAGGACTAGCGGGAACTCGGGGCAGTTCTTC.

The genes are TRBV5-6 and TRBJ2-3, with TRBD1 matching over 9 bases. The ends lost 5 bases at V and 2 bases at J; junction bases unmatched: 6. Germline V CDR1 and CDR2: SGHDT, YYEEEE. This CDR3 has 15 residues. CDR3 protein: CASSWTGDNTDTQYF. The CDR3, as DNA: TGTGCCAGCAGTTGGACAGGGGACAACACAGATACGCAGTATTTT.

This chain links TRBV5-4 with TRBJ2-1; D may be TRBD1 (6 bases). Germline CDR1 reads SGHNT; CDR2 reads YYREEE (reference sequence). The V and J ends lost 3 bases and 7 bases respectively, with 11 bases between them. The CDR3 extends over 13 amino acids. CDR3 sequence: CASSSGHNNEQFF. As DNA, the CDR3 is TGTGCCAGCAGCTCGGGACATAATAATGAGCAGTTCTTC. Full variable domain (missing parts from reference TRBV5-4 and TRBJ2-1): ETGVTQSPTHLIKTRGQQVTLRCSSQSGHNTVSWYQQALGQGPQFIFQYYREEENGRGNFPPRFSGLQFPNYSSELNVNALELDDSALYLCASSSGHNNEQFFGPGTRLTVL.

The gene calls are TRBV16 and TRBJ1-1; a possible D gene is TRBD1 (6 bases). This CDR3 has 14 amino acids. Per germline, CDR1 KGHSY and CDR2 FQNENV. Trimming removed 8 bases at V and 0 bases at J, with 13 bases between. The CDR3 reads CASAIRGLNTEAFF. In nucleotides, the CDR3 is TGTGCCAGCGCCATCAGGGGCTTGAACACTGAAGCTTTCTTT.

This chain links TRBV7-2 with TRBJ2-7; the D gene is possibly TRBD1 (6 bases). V was trimmed by 5 bases and J by 7 bases, leaving 21 bases between them. The CDR3 is made up of 15 amino acids. Germline CDR1 is SGHTA and CDR2 is FQGNSA. The CDR3 reads CASSAGAGAYEEQYF. In DNA form, the CDR3 reads TGTGCCAGCAGCGCCGGGGCAGGGGCTTATGAAGAGCAGTACTTC.